One TCR beta chain is described in this entry. The junction departs from the called germline gene at one end, perhaps through a read error. The CDR3 consists of 15 residues. Germline V gene sequence: CDR1 GTSNPN, CDR2 SVGIG (reference sequence). This specimen belongs to a study of blood T cells in healthy people across ages. With a J-beta primer mix and a sample-barcoded 5' primer, a second PCR ran about 7 to 11 cycles. TCRdb called the 5' RACE reads again in MiXCR, with one record for every CDR3 protein. The data show 1.5 million to 2 million distinct CDR3 sequences, 28% seen once. The sample comprised blood. The clonotype comes from a woman aged 25 to 45 in good health. This chain connects TRBV30 to TRBJ2-5, with 7 bases that match TRBD2. Written as DNA, the CDR3 is TGTACCTGGAGTGTCACTTCTAGCGGCCCAGAGACCCAGTACTTC. It is translated as CTWSVTSSGPETQYF.